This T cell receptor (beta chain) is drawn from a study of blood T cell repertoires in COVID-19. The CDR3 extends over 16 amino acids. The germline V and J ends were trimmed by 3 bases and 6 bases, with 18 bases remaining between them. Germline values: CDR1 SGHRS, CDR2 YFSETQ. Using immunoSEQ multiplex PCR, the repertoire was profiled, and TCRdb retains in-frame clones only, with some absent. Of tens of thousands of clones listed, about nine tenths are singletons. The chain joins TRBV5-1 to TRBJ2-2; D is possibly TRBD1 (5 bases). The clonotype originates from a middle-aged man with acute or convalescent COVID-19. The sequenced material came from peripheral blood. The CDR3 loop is CASSYDPQGRPGELFF. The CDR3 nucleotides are TGCGCCAGCAGCTACGACCCTCAGGGTCGGCCCGGGGAGCTGTTTTTT. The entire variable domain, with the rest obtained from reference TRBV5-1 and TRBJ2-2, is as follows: KAGVTQTPRYLIKTRGQQVTLSCSPISGHRSVSWYQQTPGQGLQFLFEYFSETQRNKGNFPGRFSGRQFSNSRSEMNVSTLELGDSALYLCASSYDPQGRPGELFFGEGSRLTVL.